The T cell receptor (beta chain) described here comes from a study of CXCR3-negative and CXCR3-positive naive CD8 T cells. Study results and caveats: Relative to CXCR3-negative naive cells, CXCR3-positive naive cells had more hydrophobic TRB CDR3s.

In the case of this clonotype: What it recognizes is unknown.

UMI-labeled 5' RACE yielded the TRB cDNA libraries. TCRdb reprocessed the 5' RACE reads, with one entry per CDR3 protein and no DNA. This table holds about 120,000 distinct CDR3 sequences. The CDR3 totals 12 residues. Germline CDR1 reads SGHRS; CDR2 reads YFSETQ. Within the CD8+ T cell compartment, naive cells were CD45RO-CCR7+CD27+CD95-. This receptor was taken from a human donor in good health. Some clones in this sample may be carry-over from other donors' samples. Sequenced material: naive CXCR3+ CD8+ T cells from blood. Stated subset: CD45RO-CCR7+CD27+CD95- naive CD8+ T cells expressing CXCR3 (TNR3+). V is TRBV5-1 and J is TRBJ1-1. CDR3 sequence reads: CASSFGGIEAFF.